The 5 T cell receptor beta chains listed next were all sequenced from one sample in a study of blood T cell repertoires in COVID-19. TCRdb keeps only in-frame clones here, not all; method: immunoSEQ multiplex PCR. The data contain around 170,000 clones, approximately 86% of them singletons. Sequenced material: peripheral blood. These receptor sequences come from a man aged 50 to 59 with active or convalescent COVID-19.

The rearrangement joins TRBV28 to TRBJ2-1, with 11 bases matching TRBD2. The CDR3 covers 16 residues. Germline values: CDR1 MDHEN, CDR2 SYDVKM. V was clipped by 5 bases and J by 7 bases; unmatched bases: 10. DNA of the CDR3: TGTGCCAGCAGTACCTGGACTAGCGGGTCTATGAATGAGCAGTTCTTC. Protein sequence: CASSTWTSGSMNEQFF.

V gene TRBV10-3 combines with J gene TRBJ1-1; 7 positions match TRBD1. This CDR3 contains 14 residues. The germline V gene has CDR1 ENHRY and CDR2 SYGVKD. Losses at the gene ends were 6 bases for V and 5 bases for J; bases not matched to a gene: 9. The CDR3 DNA reads as TGTGCCATCAGAAAACAGGGGTTGGGTACTGAAGCTTTCTTT. It yields the protein CAIRKQGLGTEAFF.

This chain's CDR3 is CASSSGTADGLAKNIQYF. The CDR3 DNA reads as TGTGCCAGTAGCTCCGGGACAGCCGACGGACTAGCCAAAAACATTCAGTACTTC. The gene calls are TRBV19 and TRBJ2-4, with 7 positions matching TRBD1. Germline V gene data show CDR1 as LNHDA and CDR2 as SQIVND (reference sequence). With 6 bases clipped from V and 0 bases from J, the junction kept 14 bases outside the gene matches. This CDR3 has 18 residues.

The V and J genes are TRBV19 and TRBJ1-2; D is possibly TRBD1 (5 bases). CDR1 and CDR2 (germline): LNHDA, SQIVND (reference sequence). This CDR3 contains 14 residues. The V end lost 6 bases, the J end lost 3 bases, and 14 bases lay between the germline ends. CDR3 sequence (DNA): TGTGCCAGTAGACCCTGGGGGAGGGACTATGGCTACACCTTC. This translates into CASRPWGRDYGYTF.

The genes are TRBV5-1 and TRBJ1-1; D might be TRBD1 (5 bases). This CDR3 comprises 14 residues. CDR1 is SGHRS, CDR2 YFSETQ, per germline. The V and J ends lost 6 bases and 5 bases respectively, with 17 bases between them. In nucleotides, the CDR3 is TGCGCCAGCACCCCGGGGACGGGAGGAACTGAAGCTTTCTTT. Translation gives CASTPGTGGTEAFF.